This T cell receptor beta chain was identified in a study of cytomegalovirus exposure and HLA in healthy donors. Findings and limits, study-wide: The only immune exposure information that was available was CMV serostatus.

Turning to this clone: What it binds is unknown.

60 Vbeta and 13 Jbeta primers were used in PCR. Sequencing was performed with immunoSEQ multiplex PCR; in TCRdb, only in-frame clones are kept and a portion is missing. The sample contains 150,000 to 200,000 clones, less than 90% of which appear only once. The V and J ends lost 7 bases and 1 base, in that order; junction bases with no gene match: 9. This CDR3 contains 15 residues. Germline assignment: CDR1 SGHVS and CDR2 FNYEAQ. The sequence came from a boy younger than 18 in good health and CMV-seronegative. The chain uses TRBV7-6 and TRBJ2-5; 7 bases are shared with TRBD2. Sequenced sample: PBMCs. The CDR3 nucleotides read TGTGCCAGCATCCCCTCGGGACTAAGCCAAGAGACCCAGTACTTC. Its translation: CASIPSGLSQETQYF.